The sequence of this TCR beta chain was determined in a study of Ad26.COV2.S vaccination and SARS-CoV-2 variants. Treatment meaning: some 20 received Ad26.COV2.S at low or high dose, single or two shots; about 5 received placebo; per-sample allocation not given. The study sampled participants on day 63 after the first vaccine or placebo injection. The table came from immunoSEQ multiplex PCR; TCRdb's copy has only in-frame clones and leaves some out. The table has around 310,000 clones, 85% to 90% seen once. The TCR was taken from a person between 18 and 60 years old who received the Ad26.COV2.S COVID-19 vaccine or a placebo. The material sequenced was peripheral blood, taken in a trial of Ad26.COV2.S vaccine versus placebo.

DNA for the CDR3: TGTGCCAGCATCATTGGGCAGGACTATCTCCCTAACTATGGCTACACCTTC. It codes for CASIIGQDYLPNYGYTF. This chain links TRBV7-2 with TRBJ1-2; D is uncertain. Trimming removed 7 bases from V and 0 bases from J, with 21 bases in between. Germline lookup yields CDR1 SGHTA and CDR2 FQGNSA. This CDR3 spans 17 amino acids.